This T cell receptor beta chain came from a study of CD8 T cells in ankylosing spondylitis. Study-wide points: In synovial fluid and blood from reactive arthritis, some motif variants were previously reported. A TCR beta motif of several highly homologous variants seemed to mark ankylosing spondylitis blood. Within peripheral blood, clones linked to disease were CD8+ and relatively rare.

The germline V gene has CDR1 DFQATT and CDR2 SNEGSKA (reference sequence). Trimming removed 1 base from V and 1 base from J; junction bases left unmatched: 5. The CDR3 extends over 15 amino acids. This clonotype came up a few times. Its target is unknown. TCRdb re-called the 5' RACE reads with MiXCR, one entry per CDR3 protein. The data contain under 150,000 distinct CDR3 sequences, roughly 8.4% of them singletons. The TCR comes from a male donor with ankylosing spondylitis. The sample was synovial fluid, either unsorted or a sorted T cell fraction (not recorded which). The chain employs TRBV20-1 and TRBJ2-5, with 8 bases lining up with TRBD2. The CDR3 protein is CSARVYGRAQETQYF. The DNA of the CDR3 is TGCAGTGCTAGAGTCTACGGGAGGGCCCAAGAGACCCAGTACTTC.